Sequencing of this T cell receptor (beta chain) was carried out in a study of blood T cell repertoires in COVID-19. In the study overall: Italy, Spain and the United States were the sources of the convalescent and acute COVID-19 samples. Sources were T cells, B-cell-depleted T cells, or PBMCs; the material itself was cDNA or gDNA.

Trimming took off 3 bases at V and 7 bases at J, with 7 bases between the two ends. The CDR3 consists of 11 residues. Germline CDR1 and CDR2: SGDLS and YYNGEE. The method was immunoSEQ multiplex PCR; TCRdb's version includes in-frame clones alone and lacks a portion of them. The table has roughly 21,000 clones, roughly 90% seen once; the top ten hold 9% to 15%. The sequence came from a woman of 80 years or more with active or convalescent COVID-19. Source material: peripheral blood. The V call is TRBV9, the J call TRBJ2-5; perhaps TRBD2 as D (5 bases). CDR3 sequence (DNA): TGTGCCAGCAGCGCCGAGGGGACCCAGTACTTC. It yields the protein CASSAEGTQYF.